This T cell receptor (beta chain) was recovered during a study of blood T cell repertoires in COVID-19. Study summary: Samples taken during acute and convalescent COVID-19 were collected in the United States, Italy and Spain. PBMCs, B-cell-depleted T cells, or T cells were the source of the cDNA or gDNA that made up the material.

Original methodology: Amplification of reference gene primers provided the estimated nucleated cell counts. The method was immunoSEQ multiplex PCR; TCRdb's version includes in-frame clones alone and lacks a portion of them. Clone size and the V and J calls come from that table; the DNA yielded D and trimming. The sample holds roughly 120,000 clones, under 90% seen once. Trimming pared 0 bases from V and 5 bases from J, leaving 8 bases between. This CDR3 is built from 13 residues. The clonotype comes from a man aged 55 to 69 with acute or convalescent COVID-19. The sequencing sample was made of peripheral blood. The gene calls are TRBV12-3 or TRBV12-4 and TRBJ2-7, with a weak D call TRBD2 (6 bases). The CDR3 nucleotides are TGTGCCAGCAGTTTAGCGGGCGGGGACGAGCAGTACTTC. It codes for CASSLAGGDEQYF.